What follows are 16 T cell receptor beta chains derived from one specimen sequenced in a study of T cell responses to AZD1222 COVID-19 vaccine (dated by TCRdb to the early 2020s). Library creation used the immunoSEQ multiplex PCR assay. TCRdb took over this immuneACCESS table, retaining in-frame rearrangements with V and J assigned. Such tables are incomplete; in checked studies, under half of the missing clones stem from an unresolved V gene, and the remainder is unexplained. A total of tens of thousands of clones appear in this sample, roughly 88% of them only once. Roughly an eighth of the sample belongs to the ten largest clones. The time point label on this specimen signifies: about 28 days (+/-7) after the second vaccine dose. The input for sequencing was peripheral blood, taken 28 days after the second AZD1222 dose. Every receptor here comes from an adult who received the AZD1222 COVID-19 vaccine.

The CDR3 nucleotides are TGTGCCATCAGTGAGCAGGACAGCTATAATTCACCCCTCCACTTT. Its protein is CAISEQDSYNSPLHF. This sequence joins TRBV10-3 and TRBJ1-6; a possible D gene is TRBD1 (6 bases). This CDR3 has 15 amino acids. The V and J ends lost 2 bases and 3 bases respectively, with 8 bases between them. The germline V gene encodes CDR1 ENHRY and CDR2 SYGVKD.

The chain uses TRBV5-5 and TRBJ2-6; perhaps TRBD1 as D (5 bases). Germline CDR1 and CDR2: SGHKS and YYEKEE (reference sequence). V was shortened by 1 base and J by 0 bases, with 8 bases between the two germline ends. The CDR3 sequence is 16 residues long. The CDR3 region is CASSLTGNSGANVLTF. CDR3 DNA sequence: TGTGCCAGCAGCTTGACAGGCAACTCTGGGGCCAACGTCCTGACTTTC. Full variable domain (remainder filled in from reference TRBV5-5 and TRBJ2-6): DAGVTQSPTHLIKTRGQQVTLRCSPISGHKSVSWYQQVLGQGPQFIFQYYEKEERGRGNFPDRFSARQFPNYSSELNVNALLLGDSALYLCASSLTGNSGANVLTFGAGSRLTVL.

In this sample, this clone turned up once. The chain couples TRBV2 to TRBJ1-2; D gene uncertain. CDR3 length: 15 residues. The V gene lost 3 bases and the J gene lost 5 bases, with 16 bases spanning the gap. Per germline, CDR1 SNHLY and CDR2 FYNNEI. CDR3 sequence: CASSESSRVDYGYTF. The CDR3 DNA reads TGTGCCAGCAGTGAGTCCTCGCGCGTTGATTATGGCTACACCTTC.

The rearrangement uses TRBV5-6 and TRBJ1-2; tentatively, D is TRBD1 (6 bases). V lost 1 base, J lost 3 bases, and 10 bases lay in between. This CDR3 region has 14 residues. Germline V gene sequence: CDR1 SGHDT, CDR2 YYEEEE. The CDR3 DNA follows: TGTGCCAGCAGCTTGACAGGGTATCACTATGGCTACACCTTC. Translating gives CASSLTGYHYGYTF.

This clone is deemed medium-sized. In DNA form, the CDR3 reads TGTGCCAGCAGGGGACTACAGGGGAACTATGGCTACACCTTC. Residues: CASRGLQGNYGYTF. The V gene is TRBV5-4, the J gene TRBJ1-2; 7 bases line up with TRBD1. Germline lookup yields CDR1 SGHNT and CDR2 YYREEE (reference sequence). The CDR3 loop spans 14 amino acids. V lost 5 bases to trimming and J lost 2 bases; unmatched junction nucleotides: 6.

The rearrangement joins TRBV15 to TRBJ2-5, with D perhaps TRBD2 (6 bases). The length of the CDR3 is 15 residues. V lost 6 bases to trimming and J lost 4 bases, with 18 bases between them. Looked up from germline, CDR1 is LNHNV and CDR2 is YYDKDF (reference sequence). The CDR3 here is CATRVRDGSRETQYF. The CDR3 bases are TGTGCCACCAGGGTAAGGGACGGGAGCCGAGAGACCCAGTACTTC.

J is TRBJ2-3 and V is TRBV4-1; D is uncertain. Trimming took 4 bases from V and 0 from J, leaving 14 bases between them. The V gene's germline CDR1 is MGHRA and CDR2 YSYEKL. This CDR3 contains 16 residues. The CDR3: CASSPVSFPSTDTQYF. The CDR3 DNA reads TGCGCCAGCAGCCCCGTATCGTTCCCTAGCACAGATACGCAGTATTTT.

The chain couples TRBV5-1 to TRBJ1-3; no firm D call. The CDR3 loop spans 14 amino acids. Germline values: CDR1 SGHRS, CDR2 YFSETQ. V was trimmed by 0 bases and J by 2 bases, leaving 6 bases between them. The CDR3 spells CASSLDVAGNTIYF. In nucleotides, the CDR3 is TGCGCCAGCAGCTTGGATGTCGCTGGAAACACCATATATTTT.

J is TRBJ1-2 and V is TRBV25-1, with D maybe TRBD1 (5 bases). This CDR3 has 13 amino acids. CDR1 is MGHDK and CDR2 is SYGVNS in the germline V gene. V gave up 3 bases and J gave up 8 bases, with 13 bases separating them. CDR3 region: CASSDPGNWGYTF. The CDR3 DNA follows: TGTGCCAGCAGTGATCCAGGGAACTGGGGCTACACCTTC.

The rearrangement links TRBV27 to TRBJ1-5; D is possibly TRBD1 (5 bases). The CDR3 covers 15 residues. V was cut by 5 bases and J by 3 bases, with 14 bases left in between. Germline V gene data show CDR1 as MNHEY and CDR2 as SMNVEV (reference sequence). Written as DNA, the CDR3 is TGTGCCAGCAGTCAGCAGGGTCTGAACAATCAGCCCCAGCATTTT. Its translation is CASSQQGLNNQPQHF.

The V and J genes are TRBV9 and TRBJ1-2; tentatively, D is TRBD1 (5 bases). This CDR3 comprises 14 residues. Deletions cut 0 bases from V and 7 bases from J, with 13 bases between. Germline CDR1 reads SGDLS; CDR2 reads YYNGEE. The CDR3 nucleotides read TGTGCCAGCAGCGTAGGGCAGGGAGTCGGTGGCTACACCTTC. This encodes CASSVGQGVGGYTF.

This CDR3 reads CASRADRGIHEAFF. The CDR3 DNA follows: TGTGCCAGCAGGGCTGACAGGGGGATCCATGAAGCTTTCTTT. This chain uses TRBV5-6 with TRBJ1-1, with TRBD1 identical over 9 bases. J was trimmed by 7 bases and V by 5 bases; bases with no gene match: 9. CDR3 size: 14 residues. The germline V gene encodes CDR1 SGHDT and CDR2 YYEEEE.

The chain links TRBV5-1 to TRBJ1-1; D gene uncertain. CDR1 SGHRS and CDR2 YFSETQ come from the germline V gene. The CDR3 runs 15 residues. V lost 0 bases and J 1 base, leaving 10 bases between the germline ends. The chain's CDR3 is CASSLARGGNTEAFF. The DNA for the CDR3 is TGCGCCAGCAGCTTGGCCCGAGGAGGGAACACTGAAGCTTTCTTT.

The CDR3 region is CASSLSGGGYEQYF. In DNA form, the CDR3 reads TGTGCCAGCAGCTTGTCGGGGGGCGGCTACGAGCAGTACTTC. The chain carries TRBV5-4 and TRBJ2-7; possible D gene TRBD2, 7 bases. CDR3 length: 14 amino acids. The germline CDR1 and CDR2 sequences are SGHNT and YYREEE (reference sequence). V shed 1 base and J shed 3 bases, with 11 bases lying between them.

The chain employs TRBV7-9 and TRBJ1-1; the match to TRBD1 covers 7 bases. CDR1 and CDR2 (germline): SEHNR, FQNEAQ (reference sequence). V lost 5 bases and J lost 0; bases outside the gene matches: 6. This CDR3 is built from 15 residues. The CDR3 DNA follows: TGTGCCAGCAGCCCAAGACAGGGATTGAACACTGAAGCTTTCTTT. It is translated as CASSPRQGLNTEAFF.

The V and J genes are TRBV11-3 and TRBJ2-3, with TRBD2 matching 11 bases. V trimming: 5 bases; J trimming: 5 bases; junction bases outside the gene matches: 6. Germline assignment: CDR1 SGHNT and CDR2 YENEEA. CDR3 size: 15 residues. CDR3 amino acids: CASSPRLAGGDTQYF. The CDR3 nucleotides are TGTGCCAGCAGCCCTCGCCTAGCGGGGGGAGATACGCAGTATTTT.